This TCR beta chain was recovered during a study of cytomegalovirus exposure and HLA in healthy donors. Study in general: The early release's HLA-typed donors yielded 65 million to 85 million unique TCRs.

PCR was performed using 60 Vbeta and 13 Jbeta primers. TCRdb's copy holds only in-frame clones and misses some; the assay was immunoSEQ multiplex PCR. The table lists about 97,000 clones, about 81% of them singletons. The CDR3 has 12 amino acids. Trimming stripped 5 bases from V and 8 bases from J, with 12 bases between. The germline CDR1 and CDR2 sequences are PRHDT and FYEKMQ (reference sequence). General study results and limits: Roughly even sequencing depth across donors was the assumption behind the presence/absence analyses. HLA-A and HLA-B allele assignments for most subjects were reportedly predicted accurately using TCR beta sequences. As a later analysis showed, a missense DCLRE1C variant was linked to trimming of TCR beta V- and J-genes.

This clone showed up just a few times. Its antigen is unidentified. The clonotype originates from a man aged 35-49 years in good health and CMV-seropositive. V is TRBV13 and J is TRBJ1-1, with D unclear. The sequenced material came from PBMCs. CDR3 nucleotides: TGTGCCAGCAGCAACTACGGCTTAGAAGCTTTCTTT. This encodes CASSNYGLEAFF.